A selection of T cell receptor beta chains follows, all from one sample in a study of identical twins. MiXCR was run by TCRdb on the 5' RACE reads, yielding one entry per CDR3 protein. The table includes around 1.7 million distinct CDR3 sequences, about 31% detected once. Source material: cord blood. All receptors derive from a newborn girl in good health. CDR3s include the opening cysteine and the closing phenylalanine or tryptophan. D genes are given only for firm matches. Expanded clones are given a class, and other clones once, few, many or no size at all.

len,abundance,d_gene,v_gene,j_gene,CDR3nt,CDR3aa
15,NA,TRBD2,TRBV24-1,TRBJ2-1,TGTGCCACCAGTGATTTTAGGACTAGCAAAAATGAGCAGTTCTTC,CATSDFRTSKNEQFF
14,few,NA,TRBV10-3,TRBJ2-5,TGTGCCATCAGTGTTCGCCACGTCCGAGAGACCCAGTACTTC,CAISVRHVRETQYF
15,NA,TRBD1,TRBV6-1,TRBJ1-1,TGTGCCAGCACTAGGACAGGCGGTGGGAAAACTGAAGCTTTCTTT,CASTRTGGGKTEAFF
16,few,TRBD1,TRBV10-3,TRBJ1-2,TGTGCCATCAGCGCCTCGGGACAGGGACCTAACTATGGCTACACCTTC,CAISASGQGPNYGYTF
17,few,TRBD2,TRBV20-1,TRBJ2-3,TGCAGTGCTAGGGGTAGCGGGAGGGCCACTAGCACAGATACGCAGTATTTT,CSARGSGRATSTDTQYF
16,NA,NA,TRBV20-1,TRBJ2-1,TGCAGTGCTGGGACCGGGGGCGGTGTATCCTACAATGAGCAGTTCTTC,CSAGTGGGVSYNEQFF
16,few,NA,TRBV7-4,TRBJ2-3,TGTGCCAGCAGCTCCTCCCCAATAGCAGGGGCAGATACGCAGTATTTT,CASSSSPIAGADTQYF
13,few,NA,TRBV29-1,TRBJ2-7,TGCAGCGTTGCGAAGCGCCACTCCTACGAGCAGTACTTC,CSVAKRHSYEQYF
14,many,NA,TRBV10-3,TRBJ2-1,TGTGCCATCAGTGATAGGCAATATCTCAATGAGCAGTTCTTC,CAISDRQYLNEQFF
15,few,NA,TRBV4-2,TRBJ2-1,TGTGCCAGCAGCCAAGACCCCAGGGCCAACAATGAGCAGTTCTTC,CASSQDPRANNEQFF
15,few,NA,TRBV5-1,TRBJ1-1,TGCGCCAGCAGCCCAACACCCAAGGAGAACACTGAAGCTTTCTTT,CASSPTPKENTEAFF
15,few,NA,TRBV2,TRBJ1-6,TGTGCCAGCAGTGAAGGGGCCCTCGGAAGTTCACCCCTCCACTTT,CASSEGALGSSPLHF
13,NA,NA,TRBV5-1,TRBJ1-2,TGCGCCAGCAGCTTGCACTACAGGGATGGCTACACCTTC,CASSLHYRDGYTF
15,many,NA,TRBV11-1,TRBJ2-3,TGTGCCAGCAGCTTACAGGCGGGGACACAAGATACGCAGTATTTT,CASSLQAGTQDTQYF
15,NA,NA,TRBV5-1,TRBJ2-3,TGCGCCAGCAGTCTAGTGGCAGGGGCCCCAGATACGCAGTATTTT,CASSLVAGAPDTQYF
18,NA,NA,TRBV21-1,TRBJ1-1,TGTGCCAGCAGCAAAGGAAAGACAGATCCCTGGCTGAACACTGAAGCTTTCTTT,CASSKGKTDPWLNTEAFF
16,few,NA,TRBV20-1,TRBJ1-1,TGCAGTGCTAGAGATAAGGCGAGGATTTCTAACACTGAAGCTTTCTTT,CSARDKARISNTEAFF
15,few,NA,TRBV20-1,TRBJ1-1,TGCAGTGCTAGTCCCTATGGGGCCAGGGACACTGAAGCTTTCTTT,CSASPYGARDTEAFF
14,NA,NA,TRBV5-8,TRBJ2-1,TGTGCCAACAGCTTGGGGGACACCTACAATGAGCAGTTCTTC,CANSLGDTYNEQFF
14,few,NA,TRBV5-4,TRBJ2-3,TGTGCCAGCAGCTTGTACAGGGAAACAGATACGCAGTATTTT,CASSLYRETDTQYF
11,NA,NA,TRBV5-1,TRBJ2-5,TGCGCCAGCACCAACACGGAGACCCAGTACTTC,CASTNTETQYF
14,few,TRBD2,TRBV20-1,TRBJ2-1,TGCAGTGCTGTGACTAGCGGGGCTTACAATGAGCAGTTCTTC,CSAVTSGAYNEQFF
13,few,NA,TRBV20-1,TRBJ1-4,TGCAGTGCTAGGGTAGCCCGTAATGAAAAACTGTTTTTT,CSARVARNEKLFF
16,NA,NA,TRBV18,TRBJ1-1,TGTGCCAGCTCACCTCCCGGGGGGCCCCGAAACACTGAAGCTTTCTTT,CASSPPGGPRNTEAFF
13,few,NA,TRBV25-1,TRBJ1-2,TGTGCCAGCAGTGATAGGACAGCAAGCGGCTACACCTTC,CASSDRTASGYTF
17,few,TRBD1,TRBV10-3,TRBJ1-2,TGTGCCATCAGTGATGCTTTACTCCGGGACAGGGGGCAAGGCTACACCTTC,CAISDALLRDRGQGYTF
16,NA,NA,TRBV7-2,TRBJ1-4,TGTGCCAGCAGCTTAGCGGGGACAAGAACTAATGAAAAACTGTTTTTT,CASSLAGTRTNEKLFF
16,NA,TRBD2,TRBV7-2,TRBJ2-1,TGTGCCAGCAGCTTAGCCGGGGGACTATACCCGAATGAGCAGTTCTTC,CASSLAGGLYPNEQFF
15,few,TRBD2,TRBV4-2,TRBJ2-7,TGTGCCAGCAGCCGGGGACTAGCGGGGGACTACGAGCAGTACTTC,CASSRGLAGDYEQYF
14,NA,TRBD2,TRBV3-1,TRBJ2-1,TGTGCCAGCAGCCGGTCTAGCGGGAGCAATGAGCAGTTCTTC,CASSRSSGSNEQFF
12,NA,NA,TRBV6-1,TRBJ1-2,TGTGCCAGCAGTGAGACAGCCTATGGCTACACCTTC,CASSETAYGYTF
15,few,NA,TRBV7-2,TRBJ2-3,TGTGCCAGCAGCCCAAGCGTACAAAGCACAGATACGCAGTATTTT,CASSPSVQSTDTQYF
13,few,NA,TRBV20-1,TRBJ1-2,TGCAGTGCTAGAATGGGGGCGAGGTATGGCTACACCTTC,CSARMGARYGYTF
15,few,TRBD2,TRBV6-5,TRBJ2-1,TGTGCCAGCAGTTACGACGGACTAGCCTACAATGAGCAGTTCTTC,CASSYDGLAYNEQFF
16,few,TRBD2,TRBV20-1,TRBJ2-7,TGCAGTGCTAGAGGGCTTAGACTAGCGGGACCCTACGAGCAGTACTTC,CSARGLRLAGPYEQYF
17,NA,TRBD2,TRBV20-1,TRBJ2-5,TGCAGTGCTAGAGAGGGGACTAGCGGCCTAGGACAAGAGACCCAGTACTTC,CSAREGTSGLGQETQYF
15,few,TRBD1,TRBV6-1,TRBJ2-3,TGTGCCAGCTCGCCTCAGGGGGTTACCACAGATACGCAGTATTTT,CASSPQGVTTDTQYF
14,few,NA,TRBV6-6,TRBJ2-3,TGTGCCAGCAGTTACACGAGCCTCACAGATACGCAGTATTTT,CASSYTSLTDTQYF
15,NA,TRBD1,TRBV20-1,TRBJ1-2,TGCAGGATCCCCGATACAGGGGCCGCTAACTATGGCTACACCTTC,CRIPDTGAANYGYTF
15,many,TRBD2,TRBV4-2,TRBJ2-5,TGTGCCAGCAGCCAAGAGGGACTAGGGGGAGAGACCCAGTACTTC,CASSQEGLGGETQYF
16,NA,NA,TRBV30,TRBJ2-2,TGTGCCTGGACCCTTATAGGAATAGCCGGCACCGGGGAGCTGTTTTTT,CAWTLIGIAGTGELFF
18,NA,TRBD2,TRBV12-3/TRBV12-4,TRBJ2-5,TGTGCCAGCAGTCCTACGTCGGTAGCGGGAGGCGTCTCAAATGAGCAGTACTTC,CASSPTSVAGGVSNEQYF
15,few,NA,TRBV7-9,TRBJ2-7,TGTGCCAGCAGCCCTAGCCCCCAGAGGGGTTACGAGCAGTACTTC,CASSPSPQRGYEQYF
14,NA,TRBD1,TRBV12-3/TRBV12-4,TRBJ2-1,TGTGCCATCCTACGACAGGGTGAAAGGGGTGAGCAGTTCTTC,CAILRQGERGEQFF
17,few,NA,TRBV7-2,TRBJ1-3,TGTGCCAGCAGCTTTGCAGCCGGGTTCCTCGCTGGAAACACCATATATTTT,CASSFAAGFLAGNTIYF
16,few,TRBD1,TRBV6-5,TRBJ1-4,TGTGCCAGCAGTTACACCCGGACAGGGTTCAGGGAAAAACTGTTTTTT,CASSYTRTGFREKLFF
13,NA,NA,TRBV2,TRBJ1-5,TGTGCCAGCAATAGGGACGGGAGGAAGCCCCAGCATTTT,CASNRDGRKPQHF
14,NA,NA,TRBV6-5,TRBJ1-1,TGTGCCAGCAGTCAATCAGGGGCGCGGACTGGAGCTTTCTTT,CASSQSGARTGAFF
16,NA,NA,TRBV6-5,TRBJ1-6,TGTGCCAGCAGTTACTCGCTGGACAGCTATAATTCACCCCTCCACTTT,CASSYSLDSYNSPLHF
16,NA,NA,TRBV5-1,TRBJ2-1,TGCGCCAGCAACTACCCACAGGGTAATTCCTACAATGAGCAGTTCTTC,CASNYPQGNSYNEQFF
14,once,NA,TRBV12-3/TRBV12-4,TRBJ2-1,TGTGCCAGCAGTTTAGCACCGGTGGCCAATGAGCAGTTCTTC,CASSLAPVANEQFF
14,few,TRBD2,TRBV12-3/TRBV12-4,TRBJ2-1,TGTGCCAGCAGTACTAGCGGGAGCCACAATGAGCAGTTCTTC,CASSTSGSHNEQFF
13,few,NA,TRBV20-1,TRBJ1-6,TGCAGTGCGGCTGACAGTGGTGGTTCACCCCTCCACTTT,CSAADSGGSPLHF
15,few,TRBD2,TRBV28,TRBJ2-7,TGTGCCAGCACCGTTCCGGGACTAGCGGGAGGCGAGCAGTACTTC,CASTVPGLAGGEQYF
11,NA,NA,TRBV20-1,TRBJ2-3,TGCAGTACCATGAGGGCAGATACGCAGTATTTT,CSTMRADTQYF
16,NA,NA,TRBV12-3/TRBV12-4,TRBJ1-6,TGTGCCAGCAGTTTAGGTCAGTGCTCCTATAATTCACCCCTCCACTTT,CASSLGQCSYNSPLHF
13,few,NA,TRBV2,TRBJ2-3,TGTGCCAGCAGTGTCTCCAGCCAGGTTCCGCAGTATTTT,CASSVSSQVPQYF